Following are 30 T cell receptor beta chains from one sample sequenced in a study of T-cell reconstitution after alpha-beta-depleted transplantation in children. During its preparation, the TCRbeta library received unique molecular identifiers. TCRdb re-analysed the PCR reads in MiXCR, keeping a single row per CDR3 protein. The sample has about 400,000 distinct CDR3 sequences; approximately 20% are singletons. Material: PBMCs from the stem cell graft donor, obtained from the stem cell graft. The receptors originated from a human donor who donated a stem cell graft to a child with acute myeloid leukemia.

In this sample, this clonotype turned up many times. The chain has TRBV20-1 and TRBJ2-2; D possibly uses TRBD1 or TRBD2 (5 bases each). This CDR3 is 16 amino acids long. Per germline, CDR1 DFQATT and CDR2 SNEGSKA (reference sequence). Deletions cut 0 bases from V and 4 bases from J, with 15 bases between. CDR3 in amino acids: CSAREPGRAGTGELFF. Here the CDR3 DNA reads TGCAGTGCTAGAGAGCCAGGCAGGGCGGGCACCGGGGAGCTGTTTTTT.

This clonotype has only a few counts. The chain combines TRBV7-3 with TRBJ2-3, with 8 bases lining up with TRBD2. The V and J ends lost 2 bases and 2 bases, in that order; junction bases with no gene match: 3. The V gene's germline CDR1 is SGHTA and CDR2 FQGTGA. This CDR3 is built from 15 residues. CDR3 DNA: TGTGCCAGCAGCTTACTAGCGGGTGCCACAGATACGCAGTATTTT. Amino acids: CASSLLAGATDTQYF.

The rearrangement links TRBV5-1 to TRBJ2-2; D may be TRBD2 (5 bases). The germline CDR1 and CDR2 sequences are SGHRS and YFSETQ. V lost 4 bases to trimming and J lost 2 bases, with 12 bases between them. This CDR3 has 15 residues. DNA of the CDR3: TGCGCCAGCAGCCCGCACGAGGGCAACACCGGGGAGCTGTTTTTT. Translation: CASSPHEGNTGELFF.

This clonotype was counted only a few times. V is TRBV28 and J is TRBJ1-1; D not resolved. Trimming cost V 2 bases and J 4 bases, with 14 bases left between them. This CDR3 contains 15 residues. Germline-derived CDR1 and CDR2 are MDHEN and SYDVKM. The CDR3 sequence is CASSLPKPRPTEAFF. The CDR3 DNA follows: TGTGCCAGCAGTTTACCCAAGCCACGTCCCACTGAAGCTTTCTTT.

The table lists this clonotype with a few counts. This chain links TRBV28 with TRBJ2-7, with D maybe TRBD1 (5 bases). With 4 bases removed from V and 0 bases from J, the gap between germline ends came to 16 bases. Germline V gene lookup returns CDR1 MDHEN and CDR2 SYDVKM. The CDR3 extends over 16 amino acids. This CDR3 is CASSYRPQPLSYEQYF. DNA for the CDR3: TGTGCCAGCAGTTACAGGCCCCAACCACTCTCCTACGAGCAGTACTTC.

This clonotype was seen a few times. The chain couples TRBV5-1 to TRBJ2-7, with D tentatively TRBD2 (6 bases). Trimming removed 1 base at V and 2 bases at J, with 13 bases between. The CDR3 spans 15 residues. CDR1 and CDR2 (germline): SGHRS, YFSETQ. The CDR3 spells CASSLSGGPTYEQYF. CDR3 nucleotide sequence: TGCGCCAGCAGCTTGTCCGGGGGACCCACCTACGAGCAGTACTTC.

This clonotype was seen more than once but under ten times. The chain has TRBV6-5 and TRBJ2-7, with D possibly TRBD1 on 5 matching bases. The CDR3 spans 12 residues. The germline V gene has CDR1 MNHEY and CDR2 SVGAGI. Trimming left V 7 bases short and J 7 bases short, with 14 bases between. CDR3 bases: TGTGCCAGCACTACAGGTAGCTTGGAGCAGTACTTC. Its translation: CASTTGSLEQYF.

This rearrangement joins TRBV7-8 to TRBJ2-5; tentative D call: TRBD2 (6 bases). The CDR3 spans 19 residues. Between the trimmed V and J ends, which lost 0 bases and 0 bases, there was a span of 20 bases. Per the germline V gene, CDR1 is SGHVS and CDR2 is FQNEAQ. CDR3 nucleotides: TGTGCCAGCAGCTTAGCGGCGGTTGGTCTAGCGATGTACCAAGAGACCCAGTACTTC. It translates to CASSLAAVGLAMYQETQYF.

This clonotype was seen a few times. This chain joins TRBV7-2 and TRBJ2-1, with 10 nucleotides matching TRBD1. CDR3 size: 15 residues. The V gene's germline CDR1 is SGHTA and CDR2 FQGNSA. The V and J ends lost 5 bases and 9 bases, in that order; junction bases with no gene match: 10. CDR3 protein: CASSRRDRGRVEQFF. In DNA, the CDR3 is TGTGCCAGCAGCCGCCGGGACAGGGGAAGAGTTGAGCAGTTCTTC.

This clonotype appeared a few times. The rearrangement joins TRBV29-1 to TRBJ1-4; D is possibly TRBD1 (5 bases). The CDR3 length is 15 residues. Germline loops: CDR1 SQVTM, CDR2 ANQGSEA. Trimming removed 2 bases at V and 8 bases at J, with 18 bases between. The CDR3 protein is CSVELLGREREKLFF. The CDR3 nucleotides are TGCAGCGTTGAACTTCTCGGCAGGGAGAGAGAAAAACTGTTTTTT.

The chain combines TRBV5-6 with TRBJ2-1; weak D call: TRBD1 (6 bases). V lost 5 bases, J lost 8 bases, and 8 bases lay in between. This CDR3 has 11 amino acids. The germline V gene encodes CDR1 SGHDT and CDR2 YYEEEE. The CDR3 sequence is CASSHRDEQFF. The CDR3 DNA follows: TGTGCCAGCAGTCACAGGGATGAGCAGTTCTTC.

V gene TRBV2 combines with J gene TRBJ2-7; possible D gene TRBD1, 5 bases. Germline V gene sequence: CDR1 SNHLY, CDR2 FYNNEI. This CDR3 comprises 14 residues. Trimming stripped 4 bases from V and 5 bases from J, with 15 bases between. CDR3 region: CASSVQVRVNEQYF. DNA for the CDR3: TGTGCCAGCAGTGTACAGGTCCGTGTGAACGAGCAGTACTTC.

This clonotype has a count of ten or more. The CDR3 reads CASSLLDEQFF. The CDR3 region has the DNA TGTGCCAGCAGCTTGTTGGATGAGCAGTTCTTC. This rearrangement joins TRBV12-3 or TRBV12-4 to TRBJ2-1; no definite D call. V lost 6 bases to trimming and J lost 8 bases, with 8 bases between them. The CDR3 loop spans 11 amino acids.

The V call is TRBV20-1, the J call TRBJ2-4; D is uncertain. Trimming took 5 bases from V and 0 from J, leaving 8 bases between them. This CDR3 region has 13 residues. The V gene's germline CDR1 is DFQATT and CDR2 SNEGSKA (reference sequence). CDR3 DNA sequence: TGCAGTGCTCACACCTTAGCCAAAAACATTCAGTACTTC. This codes for CSAHTLAKNIQYF.

The gene calls are TRBV6-1 and TRBJ1-3; D is undetermined. With 5 bases removed from V and 0 bases from J, the gap between germline ends came to 14 bases. The CDR3 is 16 residues long. Germline V gene data show CDR1 as MNHNS and CDR2 as SASEGT. In DNA, the CDR3 is TGTGCCAGCAGTACAACTAAGCGGGACTCTGGAAACACCATATATTTT. This sequence encodes CASSTTKRDSGNTIYF.

This clonotype appeared a few times. The CDR3 DNA reads TGTGCCAGCAGCACCCGCCGGGACACCAAAGAGACCCAGTACTTC. Encoded protein: CASSTRRDTKETQYF. The rearrangement uses TRBV7-2 and TRBJ2-5; the D gene is possibly TRBD1 (6 bases). This CDR3 has 15 residues. The germline V gene has CDR1 SGHTA and CDR2 FQGNSA. Trimming took 5 bases from V and 3 from J, leaving 16 bases between them.

This clonotype was picked up a small number of times. The chain links TRBV20-1 to TRBJ1-1, with unresolved D. Germline CDR1 reads DFQATT; CDR2 reads SNEGSKA (reference sequence). Trimming removed 7 bases from V and 5 bases from J, with 17 bases in between. CDR3 length: 13 residues. This CDR3 reads CSGATGVETEAFF. The CDR3 DNA is TGCAGTGGGGCAACCGGGGTGGAAACTGAAGCTTTCTTT.

This clonotype was detected ten times or more. The chain employs TRBV10-3 and TRBJ2-3; D is uncertain. The length of the CDR3 is 13 residues. Trimming shortened V by 3 bases and J by 3 bases, and 7 bases separated the two germline ends. The germline V gene encodes CDR1 ENHRY and CDR2 SYGVKD. The CDR3 DNA sequence: TGTGCCATCAGTGACTATAGTACAGATACGCAGTATTTT. It is translated as CAISDYSTDTQYF.

This clonotype appeared a few times. The V and J genes are TRBV20-1 and TRBJ2-5, with TRBD1 matching over 7 bases. Germline lookup yields CDR1 DFQATT and CDR2 SNEGSKA (reference sequence). CDR3 size: 13 residues. CDR3 amino acids: CSPRQGQKETQYF. In nucleotides, the CDR3 is TGCAGCCCGAGACAGGGCCAGAAGGAGACCCAGTACTTC.

The chain couples TRBV5-1 to TRBJ2-5; 11 positions agree with TRBD2. The V and J ends lost 0 bases and 5 bases, in that order; junction bases with no gene match: 12. CDR1 and CDR2 from the germline V gene are SGHRS and YFSETQ. CDR3 size: 18 residues. The CDR3: CASSLDRYPSGRSETQYF. CDR3 nucleotide sequence: TGCGCCAGCAGCTTGGACCGATACCCTAGCGGGAGGAGCGAGACCCAGTACTTC.

This clonotype was recorded a few times. This chain links TRBV20-1 with TRBJ2-5, with 12 bases matching TRBD2. Germline V gene lookup returns CDR1 DFQATT and CDR2 SNEGSKA (reference sequence). Germline trimming cut 0 bases from V and 5 bases from J; bases unmatched to any gene: 4. The CDR3 totals 15 residues. In DNA form, the CDR3 reads TGCAGTGCTAGAGATGACCTAGCGGGAGGGGAGACCCAGTACTTC. Amino acid sequence: CSARDDLAGGETQYF.

This clonotype has at least ten counts. The J gene is TRBJ2-3, the V gene TRBV15; no clear D. The CDR3 is 14 amino acids. Germline V gene sequence: CDR1 LNHNV, CDR2 YYDKDF (reference sequence). With 3 bases removed from V and 2 bases from J, the gap between germline ends came to 9 bases. The CDR3 protein is CATSSYEITDTQYF. The CDR3 DNA follows: TGTGCCACCAGCAGTTACGAGATCACAGATACGCAGTATTTT.

The rearrangement links TRBV12-3 or TRBV12-4 to TRBJ2-7; the D gene is possibly TRBD1 (5 bases). The CDR3 has 12 residues. The ends were cut back, 10 bases at V and 2 bases at J, with 12 bases in the middle. The chain's CDR3 is CAIKIGAYEQYF. The DNA of the CDR3 is TGTGCCATCAAAATAGGGGCCTACGAGCAGTACTTC.

The V call is TRBV5-1, the J call TRBJ2-7; D gene ambiguous. Germline V gene data show CDR1 as SGHRS and CDR2 as YFSETQ. V was clipped by 0 bases and J by 2 bases, with 9 bases between them. This CDR3 comprises 14 residues. Here the CDR3 DNA reads TGCGCCAGCAGCTTGGCCTTGGTAACCTACGAGCAGTACTTC. Its translation is CASSLALVTYEQYF.

The J gene is TRBJ2-3, the V gene TRBV25-1; D unclear. The V and J ends lost 1 base and 4 bases respectively, with 3 bases between them. The CDR3 totals 12 residues. In germline, CDR1 is MGHDK, CDR2 SYGVNS. The CDR3 coding sequence is TGTGCCAGCAGTGAATGGGCAGATACGCAGTATTTT. Translated: CASSEWADTQYF.

This clonotype has a count of ten or more. The chain recombines TRBV7-2 with TRBJ2-7; no firm D call. Germline-derived CDR1 and CDR2 are SGHTA and FQGNSA. Trimming stripped 5 bases from V and 0 bases from J, with 14 bases between. The CDR3 totals 15 residues. Here the CDR3 DNA reads TGTGCCAGCAGCATCGACTTCCTTAGCTCCTACGAGCAGTACTTC. Protein product: CASSIDFLSSYEQYF.

The V and J genes are TRBV12-3 or TRBV12-4 and TRBJ2-7, with D unresolved. The CDR3 consists of 11 residues. V lost 6 bases and J 5 bases, leaving 8 bases between the germline ends. CDR3: CASSFTHEQYF. CDR3 in DNA: TGTGCCAGCAGCTTCACCCACGAGCAGTACTTC.

The chain has TRBV12-3 or TRBV12-4 and TRBJ2-7; TRBD2 matches 10 bases. V was pared by 7 bases and J by 5 bases, with 8 bases of the junction left unmatched. The CDR3 has 14 amino acids. This chain's CDR3 is CASNPGLASNEQYF. The CDR3 DNA reads TGTGCCAGCAACCCGGGACTAGCGTCAAACGAGCAGTACTTC.

V gene TRBV12-3 or TRBV12-4 combines with J gene TRBJ2-5, with 12 bases aligning to TRBD2. The CDR3 extends over 15 amino acids. The V and J ends lost 6 bases and 2 bases, in that order; junction bases with no gene match: 4. The CDR3 coding sequence is TGTGCCAGCAGCCCCGGACTAGCGGGACAAGAGACCCAGTACTTC. Protein: CASSPGLAGQETQYF.

The CDR3 DNA reads as TGTGCCAGCAGCGCGGTAGTTGAAGCTTTCTTT. Translating it yields CASSAVVEAFF. J is TRBJ1-1 and V is TRBV7-9; D remains ambiguous. The germline gives CDR1 SEHNR, CDR2 FQNEAQ (reference sequence). The CDR3 totals 11 residues. With 5 bases removed from V and 7 bases from J, the gap between germline ends came to 8 bases.